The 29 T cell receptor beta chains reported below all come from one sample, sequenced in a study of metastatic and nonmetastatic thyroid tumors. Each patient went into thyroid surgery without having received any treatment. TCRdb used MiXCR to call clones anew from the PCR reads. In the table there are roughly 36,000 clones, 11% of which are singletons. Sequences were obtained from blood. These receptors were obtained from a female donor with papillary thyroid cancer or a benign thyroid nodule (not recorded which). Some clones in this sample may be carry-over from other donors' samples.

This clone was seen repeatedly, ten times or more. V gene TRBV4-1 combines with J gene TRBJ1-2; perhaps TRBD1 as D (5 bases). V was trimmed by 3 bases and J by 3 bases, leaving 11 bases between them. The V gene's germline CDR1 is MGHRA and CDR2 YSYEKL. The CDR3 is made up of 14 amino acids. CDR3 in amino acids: CASSQGGSDYGYTF. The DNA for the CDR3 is TGCGCCAGCAGCCAGGGGGGGTCGGACTATGGCTACACCTTC.

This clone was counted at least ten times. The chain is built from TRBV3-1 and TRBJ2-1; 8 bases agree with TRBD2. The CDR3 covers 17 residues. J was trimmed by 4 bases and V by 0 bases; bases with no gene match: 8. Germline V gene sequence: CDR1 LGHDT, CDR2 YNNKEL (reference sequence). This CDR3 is CASSQDPLAVRYNEQFF. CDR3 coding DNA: TGTGCCAGCAGCCAAGATCCACTAGCGGTCAGATACAATGAGCAGTTCTTC.

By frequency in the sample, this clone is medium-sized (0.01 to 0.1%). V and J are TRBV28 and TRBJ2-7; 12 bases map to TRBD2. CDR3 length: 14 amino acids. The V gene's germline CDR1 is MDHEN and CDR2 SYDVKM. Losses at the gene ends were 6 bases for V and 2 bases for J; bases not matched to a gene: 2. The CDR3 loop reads CASRRLAGAYEQYF. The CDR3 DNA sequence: TGTGCCAGCAGGCGACTAGCGGGAGCCTACGAGCAGTACTTC.

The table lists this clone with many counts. As DNA, the CDR3 is TGTGCCAGCAGATTTAGTACAGGGGATCAGCCCCAGCATTTT. Translating it yields CASRFSTGDQPQHF. The gene calls are TRBV6-2 or TRBV6-3 and TRBJ1-5, with TRBD1 matching over 7 bases. This CDR3 comprises 14 residues. The germline CDR1 and CDR2 sequences are MNHEY and SVGEGT. The trim removed 6 bases at V and 5 bases at J, leaving 7 bases unmatched.

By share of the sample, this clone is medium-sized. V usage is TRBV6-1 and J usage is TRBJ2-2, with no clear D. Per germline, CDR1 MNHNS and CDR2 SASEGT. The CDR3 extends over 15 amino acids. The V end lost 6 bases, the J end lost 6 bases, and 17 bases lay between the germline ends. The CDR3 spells CASSPTNKAAGELFF. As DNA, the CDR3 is TGTGCCAGCAGCCCTACAAATAAGGCTGCCGGGGAGCTGTTTTTT.

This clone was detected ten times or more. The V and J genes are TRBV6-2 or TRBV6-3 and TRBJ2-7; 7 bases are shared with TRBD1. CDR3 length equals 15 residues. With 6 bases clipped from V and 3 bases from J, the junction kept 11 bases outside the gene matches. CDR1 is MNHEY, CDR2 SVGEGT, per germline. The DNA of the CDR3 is TGTGCCAGCAGCCGATCCGACAGGGAAGTCTACGAGCAGTACTTC. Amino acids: CASSRSDREVYEQYF.

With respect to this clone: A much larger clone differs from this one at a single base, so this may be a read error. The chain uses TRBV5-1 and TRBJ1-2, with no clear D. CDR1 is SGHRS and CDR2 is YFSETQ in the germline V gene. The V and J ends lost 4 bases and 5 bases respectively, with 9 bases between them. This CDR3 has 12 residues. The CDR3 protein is CASSLRSYGYTF. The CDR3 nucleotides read TGCGCCAGCAGCCTCCGATCGTATGGCTACACCTTC.

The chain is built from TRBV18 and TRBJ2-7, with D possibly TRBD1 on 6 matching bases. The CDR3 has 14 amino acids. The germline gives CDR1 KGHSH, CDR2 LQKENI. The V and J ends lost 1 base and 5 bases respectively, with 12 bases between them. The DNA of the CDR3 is TGTGCCAGCTCACCACAAACAGGGAATGACGAGCAGTACTTC. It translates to CASSPQTGNDEQYF. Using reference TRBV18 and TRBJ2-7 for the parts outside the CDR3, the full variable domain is NAGVMQNPRHLVRRRGQEARLRCSPMKGHSHVYWYRQLPEEGLKFMVYLQKENIIDESGMPKERFSAEFPKEGPSILRIQQVVRGDSAAYFCASSPQTGNDEQYFGPGTRLTVT.

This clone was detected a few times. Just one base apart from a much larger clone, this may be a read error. The CDR3 here is CASRAGSPYEQHF. The CDR3, as DNA: TGTGCCAGCAGAGCGGGGTCTCCCTACGAGCAGCACTTC. The rearrangement uses TRBV2 and TRBJ2-7; TRBD2 matches 7 bases. The CDR3 is made up of 13 amino acids. Germline assignment: CDR1 SNHLY and CDR2 FYNNEI.

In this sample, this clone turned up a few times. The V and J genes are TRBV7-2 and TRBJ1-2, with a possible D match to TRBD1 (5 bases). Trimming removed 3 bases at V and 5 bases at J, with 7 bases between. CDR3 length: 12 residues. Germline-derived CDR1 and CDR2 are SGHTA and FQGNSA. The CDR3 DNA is TGTGCCAGCAGCTTGAGGGGTTATGGCTACACCTTC. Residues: CASSLRGYGYTF. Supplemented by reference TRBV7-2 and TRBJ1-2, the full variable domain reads GAGVSQSPSNKVTEKGKDVELRCDPISGHTALYWYRQSLGQGLEFLIYFQGNSAPDKSGLPSDRFSAERTGGSVSTLTIQRTQQEDSAVYLCASSLRGYGYTFGSGTRLTVV.

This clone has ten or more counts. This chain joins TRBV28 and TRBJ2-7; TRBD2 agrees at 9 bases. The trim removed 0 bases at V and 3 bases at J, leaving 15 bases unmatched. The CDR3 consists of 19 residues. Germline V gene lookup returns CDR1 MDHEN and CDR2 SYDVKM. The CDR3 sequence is CASSLWGGWTSATLYEQYF. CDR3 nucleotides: TGTGCCAGCAGTTTATGGGGGGGATGGACTAGCGCTACCCTCTACGAGCAGTACTTC. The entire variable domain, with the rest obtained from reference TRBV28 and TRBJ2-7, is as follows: DVKVTQSSRYLVKRTGEKVFLECVQDMDHENMFWYRQDPGLGLRLIYFSYDVKMKEKGDIPEGYSVSREKKERFSLILESASTNQTSMYLCASSLWGGWTSATLYEQYFGPGTRLTVT.

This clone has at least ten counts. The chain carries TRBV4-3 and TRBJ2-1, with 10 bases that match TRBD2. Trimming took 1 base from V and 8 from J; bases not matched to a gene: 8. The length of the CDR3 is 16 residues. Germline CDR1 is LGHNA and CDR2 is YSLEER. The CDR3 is CASSQGRSGRAYEQFF. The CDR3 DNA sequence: TGCGCCAGCAGCCAAGGGAGGAGCGGGAGGGCTTATGAGCAGTTCTTC.

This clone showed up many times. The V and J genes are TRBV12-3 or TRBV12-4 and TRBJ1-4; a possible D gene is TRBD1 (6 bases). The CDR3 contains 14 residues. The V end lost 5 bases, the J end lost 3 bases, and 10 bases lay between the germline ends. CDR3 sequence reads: CASSPGQPNEKLFF. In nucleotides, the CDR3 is TGTGCCAGCAGTCCAGGACAGCCTAATGAAAAACTGTTTTTT.

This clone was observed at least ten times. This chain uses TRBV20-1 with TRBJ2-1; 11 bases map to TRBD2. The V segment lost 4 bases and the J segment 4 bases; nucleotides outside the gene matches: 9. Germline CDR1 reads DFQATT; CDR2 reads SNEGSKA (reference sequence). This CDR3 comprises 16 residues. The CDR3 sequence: CSATPIAGGLYNEQFF. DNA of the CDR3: TGCAGTGCTACCCCGATAGCGGGAGGGCTTTACAATGAGCAGTTCTTC.

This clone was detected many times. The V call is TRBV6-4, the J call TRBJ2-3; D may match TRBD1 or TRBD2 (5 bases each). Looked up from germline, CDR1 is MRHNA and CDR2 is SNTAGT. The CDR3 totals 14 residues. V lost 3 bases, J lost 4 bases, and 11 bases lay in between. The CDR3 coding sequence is TGTGCCAGCAGTGAAGGACTGGGGGCAGATACGCAGTATTTT. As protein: CASSEGLGADTQYF.

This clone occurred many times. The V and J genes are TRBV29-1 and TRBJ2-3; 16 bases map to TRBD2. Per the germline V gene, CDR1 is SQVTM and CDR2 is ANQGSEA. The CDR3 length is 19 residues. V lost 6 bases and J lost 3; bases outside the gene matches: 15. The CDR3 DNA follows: TGCAGCGTCCAGTCCCCGGGACTAGCGGGAGGGTTATTTACAGATACGCAGTATTTT. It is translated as CSVQSPGLAGGLFTDTQYF.

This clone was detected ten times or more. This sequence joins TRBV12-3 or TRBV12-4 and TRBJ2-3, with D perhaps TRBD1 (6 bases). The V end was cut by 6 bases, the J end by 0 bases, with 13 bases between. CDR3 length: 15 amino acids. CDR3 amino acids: CASSWTVSSTDTQYF. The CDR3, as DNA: TGTGCCAGCAGCTGGACAGTTTCTAGCACAGATACGCAGTATTTT.

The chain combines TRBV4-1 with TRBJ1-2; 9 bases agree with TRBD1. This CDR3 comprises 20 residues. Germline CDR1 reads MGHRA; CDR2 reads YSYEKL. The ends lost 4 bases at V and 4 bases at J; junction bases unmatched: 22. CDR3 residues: CASSPTTAGQGVLDVYGYTF. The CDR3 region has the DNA TGCGCCAGCAGCCCAACTACGGCGGGACAGGGAGTTCTAGACGTCTATGGCTACACCTTC.

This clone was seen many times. The CDR3 spells CASSSGQGLGYGYTF. The DNA for the CDR3 is TGTGCCAGCAGCTCTGGACAGGGCCTAGGCTATGGCTACACCTTC. The gene calls are TRBV27 and TRBJ1-2; 8 bases map to TRBD1. Looked up from germline, CDR1 is MNHEY and CDR2 is SMNVEV (reference sequence). The CDR3 is 15 amino acids. V trimming: 6 bases; J trimming: 4 bases; junction bases outside the gene matches: 10.

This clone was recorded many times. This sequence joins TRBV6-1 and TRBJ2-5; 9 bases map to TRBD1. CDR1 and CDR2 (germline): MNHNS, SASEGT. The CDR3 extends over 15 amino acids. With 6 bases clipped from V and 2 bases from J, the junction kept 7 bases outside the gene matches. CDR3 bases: TGTGCCAGCAGAAGGACAGGGGTGGGACAAGAGACCCAGTACTTC. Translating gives CASRRTGVGQETQYF.

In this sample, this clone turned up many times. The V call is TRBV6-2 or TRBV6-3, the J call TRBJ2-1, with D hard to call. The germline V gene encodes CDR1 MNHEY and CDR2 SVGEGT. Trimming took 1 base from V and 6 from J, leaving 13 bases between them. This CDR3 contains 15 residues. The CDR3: CASSYLRFESNEQFF. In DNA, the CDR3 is TGTGCCAGCAGTTACTTGAGGTTCGAGTCCAATGAGCAGTTCTTC.

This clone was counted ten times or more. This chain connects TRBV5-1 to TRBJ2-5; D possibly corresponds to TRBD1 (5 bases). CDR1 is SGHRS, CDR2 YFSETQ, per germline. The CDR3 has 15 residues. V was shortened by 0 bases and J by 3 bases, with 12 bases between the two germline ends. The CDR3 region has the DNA TGCGCCAGCAGCTTGGGTCGACAGCTAGAAGAGACCCAGTACTTC. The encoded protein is CASSLGRQLEETQYF. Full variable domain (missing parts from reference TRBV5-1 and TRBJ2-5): KAGVTQTPRYLIKTRGQQVTLSCSPISGHRSVSWYQQTPGQGLQFLFEYFSETQRNKGNFPGRFSGRQFSNSRSEMNVSTLELGDSALYLCASSLGRQLEETQYFGPGTRLLVL.

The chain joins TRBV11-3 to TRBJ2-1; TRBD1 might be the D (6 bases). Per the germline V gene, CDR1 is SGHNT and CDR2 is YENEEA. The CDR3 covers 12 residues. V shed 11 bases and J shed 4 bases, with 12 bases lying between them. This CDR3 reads CAPGHKYNEQFF. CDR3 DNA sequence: TGTGCCCCGGGACATAAATACAATGAGCAGTTCTTC.

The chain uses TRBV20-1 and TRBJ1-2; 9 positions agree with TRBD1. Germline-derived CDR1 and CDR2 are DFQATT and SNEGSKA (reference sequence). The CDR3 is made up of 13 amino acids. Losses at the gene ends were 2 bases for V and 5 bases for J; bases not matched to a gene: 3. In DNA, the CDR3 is TGCAGTGCTAGAAGGGACAGGGAGTATGGCTACACCTTC. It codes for CSARRDREYGYTF.

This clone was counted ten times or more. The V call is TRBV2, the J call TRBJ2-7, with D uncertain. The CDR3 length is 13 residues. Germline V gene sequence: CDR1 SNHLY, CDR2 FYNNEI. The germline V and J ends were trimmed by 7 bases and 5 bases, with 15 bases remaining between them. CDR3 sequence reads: CASIGLLTDEQYF. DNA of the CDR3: TGTGCCAGCATAGGCCTCCTAACCGACGAGCAGTACTTC.

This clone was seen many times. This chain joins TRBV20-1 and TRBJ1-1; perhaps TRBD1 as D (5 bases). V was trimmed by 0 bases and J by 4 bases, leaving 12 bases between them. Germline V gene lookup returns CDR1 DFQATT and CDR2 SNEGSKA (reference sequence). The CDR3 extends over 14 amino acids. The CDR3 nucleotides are TGCAGTGCTAGAGATCAGGGTACCGTCACTGAAGCTTTCTTT. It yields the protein CSARDQGTVTEAFF.

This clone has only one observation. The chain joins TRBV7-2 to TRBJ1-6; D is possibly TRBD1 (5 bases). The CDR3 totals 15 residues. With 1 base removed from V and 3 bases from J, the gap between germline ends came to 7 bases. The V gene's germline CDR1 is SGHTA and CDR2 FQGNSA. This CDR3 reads CASSLGQGYNSPLHF. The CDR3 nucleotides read TGTGCCAGCAGCTTAGGGCAGGGCTATAATTCACCCCTCCACTTT. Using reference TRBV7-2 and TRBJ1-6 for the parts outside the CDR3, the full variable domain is GAGVSQSPSNKVTEKGKDVELRCDPISGHTALYWYRQSLGQGLEFLIYFQGNSAPDKSGLPSDRFSAERTGGSVSTLTIQRTQQEDSAVYLCASSLGQGYNSPLHFGNGTRLTVT.

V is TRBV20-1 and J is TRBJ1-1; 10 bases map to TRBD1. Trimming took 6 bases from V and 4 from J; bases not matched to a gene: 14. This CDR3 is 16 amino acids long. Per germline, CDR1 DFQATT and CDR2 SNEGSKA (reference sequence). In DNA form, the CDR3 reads TGCAGTGCCATGGACAGGGGGTCTTCCGGGGCCACTGAAGCTTTCTTT. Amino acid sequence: CSAMDRGSSGATEAFF.

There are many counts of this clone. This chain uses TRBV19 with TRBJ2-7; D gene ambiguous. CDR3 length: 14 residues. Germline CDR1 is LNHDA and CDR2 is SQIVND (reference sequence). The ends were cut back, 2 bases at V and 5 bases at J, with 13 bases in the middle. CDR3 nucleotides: TGTGCCAGTAGTATACCCGACCGTCAGGACGAGCAGTACTTC. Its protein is CASSIPDRQDEQYF.